These 26 T cell receptor beta chains came from one sample sequenced in a study of T cells after yellow fever vaccination. One entry per CDR3 protein results from TCRdb running MiXCR on the 5' RACE reads. The sample comprises roughly 160,000 distinct CDR3 sequences, 9.3% of which are singletons, and about a third rests with the top ten. The sample in question was CD8+ T cells sorted from PBMCs, obtained 45 days after the yellow fever booster vaccination. These receptors originate from a man aged 18 to 29 who received the YFV17D yellow fever vaccine.

The table lists this clonotype with a few counts. The chain carries TRBV5-6 and TRBJ1-5, with D uncertain. V was pared by 3 bases and J by 4 bases, with 8 bases between. The CDR3 totals 13 residues. Germline lookup yields CDR1 SGHDT and CDR2 YYEEEE. This CDR3 is CASSSTRNQPQHF. Here the CDR3 DNA reads TGTGCCAGCAGCTCCACAAGAAATCAGCCCCAGCATTTT.

This sequence joins TRBV7-9 and TRBJ2-7; D remains unclear. The CDR3 covers 13 residues. The germline V gene encodes CDR1 SEHNR and CDR2 FQNEAQ (reference sequence). Between the trimmed V and J ends, which lost 1 base and 7 bases, there was a span of 11 bases. In nucleotides, the CDR3 is TGTGCCAGCAGCTTAGAGTCCCACTTGGAGCAGTACGTC. Encoded protein: CASSLESHLEQYV.

This clonotype turned up a few times. This chain links TRBV24-1 with TRBJ1-1; D not resolved. V shed 1 base and J shed 7 bases, with 0 bases lying between them. Germline CDR1 is KGHDR and CDR2 is SFDVKD. The CDR3 is 10 residues long. CDR3 residues: CATSDFEAFF. For the CDR3, the DNA is TGTGCCACCAGTGATTTTGAAGCTTTCTTT.

This clonotype was found a few times. In nucleotides, the CDR3 is TGCAGCGTTGACTGGGAGATCAATGAGCAGTTCTTC. Its protein product is CSVDWEINEQFF. The V and J genes are TRBV29-1 and TRBJ2-1, with TRBD2 as a possible D gene (5 bases). Germline CDR1 reads SQVTM; CDR2 reads ANQGSEA. Deletions cut 3 bases from V and 6 bases from J, with 9 bases between. This CDR3 region has 12 residues.

J is TRBJ1-1 and V is TRBV29-1, with a possible D match to TRBD1 (6 bases). This CDR3 region has 15 residues. Germline CDR1 and CDR2: SQVTM and ANQGSEA. Trimming removed 4 bases at V and 9 bases at J, with 24 bases between. The chain's CDR3 is CSVVTFSGGADQAFF. In DNA, the CDR3 is TGCAGCGTTGTGACCTTCTCCGGGGGCGCCGACCAAGCTTTCTTT.

The rearrangement uses TRBV30 and TRBJ2-2; D is ambiguous. V lost 2 bases and J lost 3, with 1 base in between. Germline V gene data show CDR1 as GTSNPN and CDR2 as SVGIG (reference sequence). This CDR3 region has 11 residues. The CDR3 protein is CAWSYTGELFF. CDR3 sequence (DNA): TGTGCCTGGAGTTACACCGGGGAGCTGTTTTTT. The whole variable domain, remainder taken from reference TRBV30 and TRBJ2-2, is SQTIHQWPATLVQPVGSPLSLECTVEGTSNPNLYWYRQAAGRGLQLLFYSVGIGQISSEVPQNLSASRPQDRQFILSSKKLLLSDSGFYLCAWSYTGELFFGEGSRLTVL.

This clonotype was seen more than once but under ten times. The chain employs TRBV7-6 and TRBJ2-5; 10 positions match TRBD2. This CDR3 region has 16 residues. Germline CDR1 reads SGHVS; CDR2 reads FNYEAQ. V gave up 2 bases and J gave up 1 base; unmatched junction bases: 4. CDR3 sequence reads: CASSLLGLAVQETQYF. The CDR3, as DNA: TGTGCCAGCAGCTTACTAGGACTAGCGGTCCAAGAGACCCAGTACTTC.

A few counts support this clonotype. The chain has TRBV6-1 and TRBJ2-3; 9 bases are a match to TRBD1. The CDR3 length is 15 residues. J gave up 3 bases and V 3 bases, and 4 bases lay outside the gene matches. The V gene's germline CDR1 is MNHNS and CDR2 SASEGT. This CDR3 reads CASSDTGQGTDTQYF. In DNA form, the CDR3 reads TGTGCCAGCAGTGACACGGGACAGGGAACAGATACGCAGTATTTT.

This clonotype was recorded many times. The J gene is TRBJ2-3, the V gene TRBV7-8; 9 nucleotides align to TRBD2. From germline, CDR1 is SGHVS and CDR2 FQNEAQ. Germline trimming cut 3 bases from V and 7 bases from J; bases unmatched to any gene: 5. The CDR3 totals 14 residues. The CDR3 protein is CASSFGRGGHTQYF. CDR3 coding DNA: TGTGCCAGCAGCTTTGGGCGGGGGGGCCATACGCAGTATTTT.

This clonotype was observed a handful of times. The J gene is TRBJ2-7, the V gene TRBV6-2 or TRBV6-3; 12 positions match TRBD2. The CDR3 covers 15 residues. J was trimmed by 0 bases and V by 6 bases; bases with no gene match: 3. The germline V gene encodes CDR1 MNHEY and CDR2 SVGEGT. The CDR3 nucleotides are TGTGCCAGCAGCACTAGCGGGGGGACCTCCTACGAGCAGTACGTC. Translated, it gives CASSTSGGTSYEQYV.

This clonotype has only a few counts. J is TRBJ2-7 and V is TRBV28; possibly TRBD1 for D (5 bases). CDR3 size: 13 residues. V gave up 1 base and J gave up 2 bases, with 6 bases separating them. The germline CDR1 and CDR2 sequences are MDHEN and SYDVKM. CDR3 in amino acids: CASSLLGAYEQYV. The CDR3 coding sequence is TGTGCCAGCAGTTTATTAGGGGCCTACGAGCAGTACGTC.

The genes are TRBV28 and TRBJ2-1, with no clear D. Germline V CDR1 and CDR2: MDHEN, SYDVKM. The germline V and J ends were trimmed by 2 bases and 5 bases, with 7 bases remaining between them. There are 13 residues in the CDR3. The CDR3 coding sequence is TGTGCCAGCAGTTTACGCCTCAACAATGAGCAGTTCTTC. Its protein product is CASSLRLNNEQFF.

This clonotype was observed at least ten times. This chain uses TRBV9 with TRBJ1-6, with D maybe TRBD1 (5 bases). Germline V gives CDR1 SGDLS, CDR2 YYNGEE. Trimming shortened V by 3 bases and J by 3 bases, and 13 bases separated the two germline ends. There are 16 residues in the CDR3. In nucleotides, the CDR3 is TGTGCCAGCAGCGAGGGGTCGGGCGTCTATAATTCACCCCTCCACTTT. It specifies CASSEGSGVYNSPLHF.

The chain is built from TRBV20-1 and TRBJ2-4, with D uncertain. The germline V gene has CDR1 DFQATT and CDR2 SNEGSKA (reference sequence). Between the trimmed V and J ends, which lost 3 bases and 5 bases, there was a span of 11 bases. CDR3 length equals 13 residues. CDR3 DNA sequence: TGCAGTGCTAGTGTCCCCAATGAAAACATTCAGTACTTC. This gives the protein CSASVPNENIQYF.

The gene calls are TRBV12-3 or TRBV12-4 and TRBJ2-3; D unclear. V lost 3 bases and J 4 bases, leaving 8 bases between the germline ends. This CDR3 contains 13 residues. CDR3 sequence: CASSFGVADTQYF. CDR3 sequence (DNA): TGTGCCAGCAGTTTCGGTGTGGCAGATACGCAGTATTTT.

V gene TRBV4-3 combines with J gene TRBJ1-5; no firm D call. CDR1 is LGHNA, CDR2 YSLEER, per germline. Trimming pared 5 bases from V and 4 bases from J, leaving 18 bases between. The CDR3 is 16 residues long. CDR3 in DNA: TGCGCCAGCAGCTCGATTTGGCAGGTGGGAAATCAGCCCCAGCATTTT. Protein: CASSSIWQVGNQPQHF.

V and J are TRBV21-1 and TRBJ1-1; the DNA was not used to check the table's D call, TRBD1. TRBV21-1 is a documented pseudogene. The CDR3 consists of 14 residues. The CDR3 nucleotides read TGTGCCAGCAGCAGACAGGGGTCGAACACTGAAGCTTTCTTT. Translation: CASSRQGSNTEAFF.

The CDR3 here is CASSLGTGGSGYTF. The CDR3 bases are TGTGCCAGCAGCCTCGGGACAGGGGGTAGTGGCTACACCTTC. This rearrangement joins TRBV7-9 to TRBJ1-2; 11 nucleotides align to TRBD1. Germline V CDR1 and CDR2: SEHNR, FQNEAQ (reference sequence). CDR3 size: 14 residues. J lost 7 bases, V lost 5 bases, and 6 bases had no gene match.

V gene TRBV9 combines with J gene TRBJ2-5; 11 bases are a match to TRBD2. The CDR3 extends over 16 amino acids. After removal of 7 bases from V and 5 bases from J, the junction contained 13 bases not matched to a gene. CDR1 and CDR2 from the germline V gene are SGDLS and YYNGEE. The CDR3 sequence is CASSSRLAGLWETQYF. The CDR3 bases are TGTGCCAGCTCCAGCCGACTAGCGGGGTTATGGGAGACCCAGTACTTC. Combining the CDR3 with reference TRBV9 and TRBJ2-5 gives the whole variable domain DSGVTQTPKHLITATGQRVTLRCSPRSGDLSVYWYQQSLDQGLQFLIQYYNGEERAKGNILERFSAQQFPDLHSELNLSSLELGDSALYFCASSSRLAGLWETQYFGPGTRLLVL.

This clonotype has a handful of counts. The V call is TRBV5-4, the J call TRBJ2-7; TRBD2 might be the D (5 bases). The CDR3 runs to 18 residues. Trimming took 1 base from V and 7 from J, leaving 27 bases between them. Germline V gene lookup returns CDR1 SGHNT and CDR2 YYREEE (reference sequence). CDR3 bases: TGTGCCAGCAGCTTGTACGGCGACTACACTGGGCGGTATGATGAGCAGTACTTC. It yields the protein CASSLYGDYTGRYDEQYF.

This clonotype occurred a few times. This sequence joins TRBV7-3 and TRBJ1-1, with 7 nucleotides matching TRBD1. With 8 bases clipped from V and 1 base from J, the junction kept 16 bases outside the gene matches. The CDR3 spans 17 residues. Germline-derived CDR1 and CDR2 are SGHTA and FQGTGA. As DNA, the CDR3 is TGTGCCAGCGCACTAAACGTCTTGGCAGGGGGGAACACTGAAGCTTTCTTT. Its translation is CASALNVLAGGNTEAFF.

This clonotype was detected a few times. The rearrangement uses TRBV11-2 and TRBJ2-7, with TRBD1 identical over 9 bases. This CDR3 comprises 14 residues. Germline CDR1 and CDR2: SGHAT and FQNNGV. V trimming: 5 bases; J trimming: 4 bases; junction bases outside the gene matches: 6. DNA for the CDR3: TGTGCCAGCAGCGAACGGACAGGGGCATACGAGCAGTACTTC. Its protein is CASSERTGAYEQYF. Using reference TRBV11-2 and TRBJ2-7 for the parts outside the CDR3, the full variable domain is EAGVAQSPRYKIIEKRQSVAFWCNPISGHATLYWYQQILGQGPKLLIQFQNNGVVDDSQLPKDRFSAERLKGVDSTLKIQPAKLEDSAVYLCASSERTGAYEQYFGPGTRLTVT.

This clonotype has a count of ten or more. The chain joins TRBV3-1 to TRBJ1-1; TRBD1 agrees at 7 bases. The germline V gene has CDR1 LGHDT and CDR2 YNNKEL (reference sequence). The CDR3 has 14 residues. The J segment lost 2 bases and the V segment lost 4 bases, leaving 4 bases of the junction unmatched. The chain's CDR3 is CASSLTGDNTEAFF. The CDR3 DNA reads TGTGCCAGCAGCCTTACAGGGGATAACACTGAAGCTTTCTTT.

The V gene is TRBV4-1, the J gene TRBJ1-2; the D is unclear. The CDR3 runs 14 residues. The V and J ends lost 1 base and 10 bases respectively, with 16 bases between them. Germline V lookup: CDR1 MGHRA, CDR2 YSYEKL. The CDR3 sequence is CASSQVVSGQPYTF. CDR3 DNA: TGCGCCAGCAGCCAAGTAGTTAGTGGCCAGCCCTACACCTTC.

This clonotype has more than one count but fewer than ten. V and J are TRBV20-1 and TRBJ2-1; tentative D call: TRBD1 (6 bases). V was clipped by 5 bases and J by 10 bases, with 12 bases between them. Germline loops: CDR1 DFQATT, CDR2 SNEGSKA (reference sequence). The CDR3 covers 11 residues. DNA for the CDR3: TGCAGTGCTCCAACAGGGAGCGAGCAGTTCTTC. This gives the protein CSAPTGSEQFF.

A few counts support this clonotype. The chain has TRBV12-3 or TRBV12-4 and TRBJ2-2, with 8 bases identical to TRBD2. The V segment lost 3 bases and the J segment 8 bases; nucleotides outside the gene matches: 8. This CDR3 is 15 amino acids long. CDR3 DNA sequence: TGTGCCAGCAGTTTCCAACTAGCGGAAATGGGGGAGCTGTTTTTT. Translated, it gives CASSFQLAEMGELFF.